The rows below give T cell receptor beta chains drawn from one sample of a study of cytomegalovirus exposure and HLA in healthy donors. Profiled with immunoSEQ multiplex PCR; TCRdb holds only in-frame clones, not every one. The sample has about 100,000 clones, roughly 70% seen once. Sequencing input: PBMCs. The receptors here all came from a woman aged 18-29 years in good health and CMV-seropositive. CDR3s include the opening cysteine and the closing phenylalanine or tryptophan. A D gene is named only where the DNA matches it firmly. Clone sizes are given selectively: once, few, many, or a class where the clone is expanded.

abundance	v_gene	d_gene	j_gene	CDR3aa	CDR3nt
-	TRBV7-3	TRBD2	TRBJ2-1	CASSLGLAGNNEQFF	TGTGCCAGCAGCTTAGGGCTAGCGGGGAACAATGAGCAGTTCTTC
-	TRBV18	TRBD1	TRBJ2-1	CASSPGTGRLGEQFF	TGTGCCAGCTCACCAGGGACAGGCCGTTTGGGTGAGCAGTTCTTC
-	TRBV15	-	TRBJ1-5	CATSRERERNQPQHF	TGTGCCACCAGCAGAGAACGGGAACGCAATCAGCCCCAGCATTTT
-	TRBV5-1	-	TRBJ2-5	CANPRVAGETQYF	TGCGCCAACCCGAGGGTGGCGGGGGAGACCCAGTACTTC
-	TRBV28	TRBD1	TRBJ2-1	CASIDGAGGEDEQFF	TGTGCCAGCATCGACGGGGCAGGGGGCGAAGATGAGCAGTTCTTC
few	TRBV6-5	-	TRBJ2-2	CASSDGTNTGELFF	TGTGCCAGCAGTGACGGGACTAACACCGGGGAGCTGTTTTTT
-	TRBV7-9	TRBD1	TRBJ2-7	CASSLIETGGYEQYF	TGTGCCAGCAGCTTAATTGAGACAGGGGGATACGAGCAGTACTTC
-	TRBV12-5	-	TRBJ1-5	CASGLPGFNQPQHF	TGTGCTAGTGGTTTGCCAGGGTTCAATCAGCCCCAGCATTTT
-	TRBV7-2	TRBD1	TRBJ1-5	CASSFSTGISNQPQHF	TGTGCCAGCAGCTTTTCGACAGGGATAAGCAATCAGCCCCAGCATTTT
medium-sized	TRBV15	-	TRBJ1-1	CATRREGGGTEAFF	TGTGCCACCAGAAGAGAGGGGGGAGGCACTGAAGCTTTCTTT
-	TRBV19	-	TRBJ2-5	CASSMGQGTETQYF	TGTGCCAGTAGTATGGGGCAGGGAACGGAGACCCAGTACTTC
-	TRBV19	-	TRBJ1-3	CASLSAPSLGNTIYF	TGTGCCAGTCTTAGTGCACCGTCTCTTGGAAACACCATATATTTT
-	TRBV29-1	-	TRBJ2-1	CSVVVPLGGSSYNEQFF	TGCAGCGTTGTTGTGCCCCTAGGGGGAAGCTCCTACAATGAGCAGTTCTTC
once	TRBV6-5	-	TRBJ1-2	CASSYEGVRGYTF	TGTGCCAGCAGTTATGAGGGAGTGAGGGGCTACACCTTC
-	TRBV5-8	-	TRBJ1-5	CASSQGTGGQPQHF	TGTGCCAGCAGTCAGGGGACGGGGGGTCAGCCCCAGCATTTT
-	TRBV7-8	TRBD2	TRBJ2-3	CASSLGGGRTDTQYF	TGTGCCAGCAGCTTAGGCGGGGGTAGGACAGATACGCAGTATTTT
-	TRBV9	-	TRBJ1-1	CASSVGSGGVTDTEAFF	TGTGCCAGCAGCGTAGGGTCAGGAGGGGTTACCGACACTGAAGCTTTCTTT
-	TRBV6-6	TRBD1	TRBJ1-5	CASSNRGGNQPQHF	TGTGCCAGCAGTAACAGGGGAGGCAATCAGCCCCAGCATTTT
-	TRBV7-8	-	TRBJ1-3	CASSPLRTAGNTIYF	TGTGCCAGCAGCCCGCTTCGGACAGCTGGAAACACCATATATTTT
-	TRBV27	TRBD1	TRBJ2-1	CASSYAGTGVDEQFF	TGTGCCAGCAGCTATGCCGGGACAGGTGTGGATGAGCAGTTCTTC
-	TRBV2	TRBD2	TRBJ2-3	CASSVTSGGTDTQYF	TGTGCCAGCAGTGTAACTAGCGGGGGGACAGATACGCAGTATTTT
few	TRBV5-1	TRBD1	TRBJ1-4	CASSFSARGREKLFF	TGCGCCAGCAGCTTTTCGGCCAGGGGGCGGGAAAAACTGTTTTTT
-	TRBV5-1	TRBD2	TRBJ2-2	CASNGAGETGELFF	TGCGCCAGCAATGGGGCGGGGGAGACCGGGGAGCTGTTTTTT
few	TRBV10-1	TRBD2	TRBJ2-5	CASSTGTSGRFWYQETQYF	TGCGCCAGCTCAACCGGGACTAGCGGGAGATTTTGGTACCAAGAGACCCAGTACTTC
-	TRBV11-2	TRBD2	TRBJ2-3	CASSLVAGGNTDTQYF	TGTGCCAGCAGCTTAGTAGCGGGAGGAAACACAGATACGCAGTATTTT
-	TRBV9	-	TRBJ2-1	CASSVSSVNYNEQFF	TGTGCCAGCAGCGTTTCTAGCGTCAACTACAATGAGCAGTTCTTC
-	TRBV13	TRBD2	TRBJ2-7	CASSPPSSGRYEQYF	TGTGCCAGCAGCCCCCCCTCTAGCGGGAGATACGAGCAGTACTTC
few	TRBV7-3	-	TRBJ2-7	CASSLNGGAPYEQYF	TGTGCCAGCAGCTTAAATGGGGGGGCCCCCTACGAGCAGTACTTC
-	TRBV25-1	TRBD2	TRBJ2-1	CASSDLGGLGEQFF	TGTGCCAGCAGTGACCTGGGAGGGCTAGGTGAGCAGTTCTTC
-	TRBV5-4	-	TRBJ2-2	CASSRPREGELFF	TGTGCCAGCAGCCGTCCCCGGGAAGGGGAGCTGTTTTTT
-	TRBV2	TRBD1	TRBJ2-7	CASSQTGSDYEQYF	TGTGCCAGCAGTCAGACAGGGAGTGACTACGAGCAGTACTTC
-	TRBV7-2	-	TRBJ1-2	CASSPRGGHGYTF	TGTGCCAGCAGCCCTCGGGGAGGCCATGGCTACACCTTC
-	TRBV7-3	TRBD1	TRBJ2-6	CASSSRDRASGANVLTF	TGTGCCAGCAGCTCCCGGGACAGGGCCTCTGGGGCCAACGTCCTGACTTTC
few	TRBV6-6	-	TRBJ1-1	CAGLSVGAEAFF	TGTGCCGGGCTTTCAGTTGGCGCTGAAGCTTTCTTT
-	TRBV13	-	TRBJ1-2	CASSLDGAGPGYGYTF	TGTGCCAGCAGCTTAGATGGGGCAGGCCCCGGGTATGGCTACACCTTC
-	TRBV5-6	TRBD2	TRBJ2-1	CASSPPRLAGGPNEQFF	TGTGCCAGCAGCCCTCCCCGACTAGCGGGAGGGCCTAATGAGCAGTTCTTC
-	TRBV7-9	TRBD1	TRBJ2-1	CASSFRPDRTSYNEQFF	TGTGCCAGCAGCTTTCGGCCGGACAGGACCTCCTACAATGAGCAGTTCTTC
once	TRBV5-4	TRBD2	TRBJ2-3	CASSGGLAGGTDTQYF	TGTGCCAGCAGCGGGGGACTAGCGGGGGGAACAGATACGCAGTATTTT
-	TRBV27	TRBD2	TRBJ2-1	CASGPKREYGNEQFF	TGTGCCAGCGGCCCTAAGCGGGAGTATGGCAATGAGCAGTTCTTC
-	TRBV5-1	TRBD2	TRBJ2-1	CASSLQLAGVHEQFF	TGCGCCAGCAGCTTGCAACTAGCGGGAGTCCATGAGCAGTTCTTC
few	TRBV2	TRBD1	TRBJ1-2	CASSQGQGLDYGYTF	TGTGCCAGCAGTCAGGGACAGGGGTTGGACTATGGCTACACCTTC
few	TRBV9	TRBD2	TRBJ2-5	CASSVGGGRGETQYF	TGTGCCAGCAGCGTAGGTGGCGGGAGGGGAGAGACCCAGTACTTC
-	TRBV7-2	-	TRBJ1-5	CASSLQGAGSNQPQHF	TGTGCCAGCAGCCTCCAGGGCGCCGGGAGCAATCAGCCCCAGCATTTT
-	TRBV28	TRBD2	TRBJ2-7	CASSPGGGVRSYEQYF	TGTGCCAGCAGTCCCGGTGGGGGGGTTAGGTCCTACGAGCAGTACTTC
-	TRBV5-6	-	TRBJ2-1	CASSLRGTSYNEQFF	TGTGCCAGCAGCCTGAGGGGGACCTCCTACAATGAGCAGTTCTTC
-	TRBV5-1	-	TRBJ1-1	CASSSLDRLNTEAFF	TGCGCCAGCAGCTCACTAGACAGGTTAAATACTGAAGCTTTCTTT
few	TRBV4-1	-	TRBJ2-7	CASSQDWWGAYEQYF	TGCGCCAGCAGCCAAGATTGGTGGGGGGCCTACGAGCAGTACTTC
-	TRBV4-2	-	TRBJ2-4	CASSEGTSKNIQYF	TGTGCCAGCAGCGAGGGTACCTCCAAAAACATTCAGTACTTC
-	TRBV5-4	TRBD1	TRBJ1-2	CASSLSGGYGYTF	TGTGCCAGCAGCTTATCAGGGGGGTATGGCTACACCTTC
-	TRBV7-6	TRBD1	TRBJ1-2	CASSLEDRGLYGYTF	TGTGCCAGCAGCTTAGAGGACAGGGGACTCTATGGCTACACCTTC
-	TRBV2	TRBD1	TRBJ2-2	CASSLARRDSRNTGELFF	TGTGCCAGCAGCCTGGCCCGCAGGGACAGTAGGAACACCGGGGAGCTGTTTTTT
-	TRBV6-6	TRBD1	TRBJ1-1	CASSYSDRGTEAFF	TGTGCCAGCAGTTACTCGGACAGGGGGACTGAAGCTTTCTTT
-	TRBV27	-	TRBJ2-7	CASSPIQRVSYEQYF	TGTGCCAGCAGCCCCATTCAGCGGGTCTCCTACGAGCAGTACTTC
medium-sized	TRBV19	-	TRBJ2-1	CASSVQGGVYNEQFF	TGTGCCAGTAGTGTACAGGGAGGGGTCTACAATGAGCAGTTCTTC
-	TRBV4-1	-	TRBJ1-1	CASSFRAGNTEAFF	TGCGCCAGCAGTTTTCGGGCGGGGAACACTGAAGCTTTCTTT
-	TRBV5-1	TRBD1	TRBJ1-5	CASSPGQGIQPQHF	TGCGCCAGCAGCCCGGGACAGGGAATTCAGCCCCAGCATTTT
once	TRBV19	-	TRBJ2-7	CASSYRSTYEQYF	TGTGCCAGTAGTTACAGGTCAACCTACGAGCAGTACTTC
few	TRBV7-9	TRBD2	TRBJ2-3	CASSARTSADTQYF	TGTGCCAGCAGCGCCCGGACTAGCGCAGATACGCAGTATTTT
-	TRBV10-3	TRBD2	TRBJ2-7	CAISTGTSGSKSEQYF	TGTGCCATCAGTACTGGGACTAGCGGGAGTAAAAGCGAGCAGTACTTC
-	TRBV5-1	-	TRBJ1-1	CASSSTGTFLTEAFF	TGCGCCAGCTCCAGCACAGGGACCTTCCTCACTGAAGCTTTCTTT